This T cell receptor (beta chain) was retrieved from a study of T-cell reconstitution after alpha-beta-depleted transplantation in children. In its sample, this clonotype was seen many times. Preparation of the TCRbeta library involved a method that used unique molecular identifiers. Using its own MiXCR run on the PCR reads, TCRdb lists one record per CDR3 protein. This sample yields hundreds of thousands of distinct CDR3 sequences, of which around a sixth are seen a single time; 1.1% belongs to the top ten. The CDR3 runs 13 residues. Germline V gene lookup returns CDR1 DFQATT and CDR2 SNEGSKA (reference sequence). J was trimmed by 3 bases and V by 3 bases; bases with no gene match: 4.

This TCR was sampled from a human donor who donated a stem cell graft to a child with acute myeloid leukemia. The rearrangement links TRBV20-1 to TRBJ2-7, with TRBD1 identical over 8 bases. The input for sequencing was PBMCs from the stem cell graft donor, taken from the stem cell graft. CDR3 residues: CSAREQGVYEQYF. DNA of the CDR3: TGCAGTGCTAGGGAACAGGGGGTCTACGAGCAGTACTTC.